The rows below give T cell receptor beta chains drawn from one sample of a study of shared clonotypes between healthy human individuals. Sequenced by immunoSEQ multiplex PCR; TCRdb stores in-frame clones only, minus some. The sample has over 2 million clones; 85% to 95% are singletons. The sequencing sample was made of naive CD4+ T cells sorted from blood. All receptors derive from a man younger than 35 in good health. Each CDR3 is given without its conserved first and last residue.

J	V	CDR3
TRBJ1-1	TRBV4-1	ASRAGTANTEAF
TRBJ2-3	TRBV7-3	ASSRGSSGDTQY
TRBJ2-3	TRBV10-3	AISDKVPDTQY
TRBJ2-5	TRBV5-1	ASSYGGISRETQY
TRBJ1-4	TRBV7-2	ASSPGTGEKLF
TRBJ2-7	TRBV5-1	ATSEMGLQTYEQY
TRBJ2-3	TRBV7-2	ASSLAGTSGSTDTQY
TRBJ2-4	TRBV6-5	ASSSGTLRGNIQY
TRBJ2-1	TRBV6-5	ASSRGPQSEQF
TRBJ2-3	TRBV5-1	ASSFEPYPIQQY
TRBJ1-1	TRBV10-3	AISGGIIAEAF
TRBJ1-1	TRBV10-3	AISEIQGGTEAF
TRBJ2-4	TRBV5-1	ASTPVTGSDIQY
TRBJ2-1	TRBV14	ASSGLALYSYNEQF
TRBJ1-2	TRBV2	ASSAGRLDA
TRBJ1-2	TRBV4-3	ASSQDYGDPPHGYT
TRBJ1-5	TRBV30	ACGRDQPQH
TRBJ1-5	TRBV7-3	ASSSQPGQPQH
TRBJ2-2	TRBV2	ASSVGWELF
TRBJ1-2	TRBV4-3	ASSQDLVDRGSYGYT
TRBJ2-3	TRBV9	ASSVKSASSGEPCTDTQY
TRBJ2-7	TRBV6-6	ASKMTSGSYEQY
TRBJ1-2	TRBV6-7	ASRITGNYGYT
TRBJ2-7	TRBV27	ASSLLAGGRYEQY
TRBJ2-3	TRBV29-1	SVSMGRGSTDTQY
TRBJ2-1	TRBV12-5	ARAGPTGEQF
TRBJ2-6	TRBV2	ASSVEGLLPHSGANVLT
TRBJ2-1	TRBV30	AWSVGRGREQF
TRBJ2-1	TRBV7-2	ASSLDQF
TRBJ1-4	TRBV21-1	ASSDRGQVDEKLF
TRBJ1-5	TRBV6-6	ASSFGDISNQPQH
TRBJ2-7	TRBV14	ASSQLDRSGYEQY
TRBJ2-3	TRBV4-1	ASSQGAGLGTDTQY
TRBJ2-3	TRBV5-4	ASSTGRSTTDTQY
TRBJ1-3	TRBV5-1	ASSFSTESGNTIY
TRBJ2-7	TRBV5-1	ASSFSAGGSDEQY
TRBJ2-7	TRBV27	ASSRPGLLHYEQY
TRBJ1-3	TRBV9	ASSVAPASGNTIY
TRBJ2-7	TRBV10-3	AISESSSYEQY
TRBJ1-2	TRBV7-9	ASSLAGTLGGYT
TRBJ1-6	TRBV28	ASSIHGTGTNSPLH
TRBJ2-2	TRBV6-6	ASSSGVAGELF
TRBJ1-3	TRBV30	AWSVRTGFSSSGNTIY
TRBJ2-1	TRBV7-2	ASSLTGGANEQF
TRBJ1-5	TRBV10-1	ASSGGGYSNQPQH
TRBJ1-1	TRBV2	ASSVPRWGNTEAF
TRBJ2-4	TRBV9	ASSGALNIQY
TRBJ1-2	TRBV4-3	ASSPGRLYGYT
TRBJ2-5	TRBV5-1	ASSFVVVGQGETQY
TRBJ1-1	TRBV6-6	ASSYLGSWTEAF
TRBJ2-1	TRBV6-1	ASRSMAGVYNEQF
TRBJ1-4	TRBV30	AWSVLLGGWEKLF
TRBJ1-2	TRBV5-8	ASSLARGGRGYGYT
TRBJ2-3	TRBV9	ASSLVQTTDTQY
TRBJ1-1	TRBV11-2	ASSPVELLTEAF
TRBJ2-7	TRBV19	ASSIGATTYEQY
TRBJ2-2	TRBV4-1	ASSPLWREVPGELF
TRBJ1-1	TRBV2	ASSERRHLNTEAF
TRBJ2-7	TRBV10-1	ASSEGDRGKY
TRBJ1-1	TRBV25-1	ASSESWGRNTEAF